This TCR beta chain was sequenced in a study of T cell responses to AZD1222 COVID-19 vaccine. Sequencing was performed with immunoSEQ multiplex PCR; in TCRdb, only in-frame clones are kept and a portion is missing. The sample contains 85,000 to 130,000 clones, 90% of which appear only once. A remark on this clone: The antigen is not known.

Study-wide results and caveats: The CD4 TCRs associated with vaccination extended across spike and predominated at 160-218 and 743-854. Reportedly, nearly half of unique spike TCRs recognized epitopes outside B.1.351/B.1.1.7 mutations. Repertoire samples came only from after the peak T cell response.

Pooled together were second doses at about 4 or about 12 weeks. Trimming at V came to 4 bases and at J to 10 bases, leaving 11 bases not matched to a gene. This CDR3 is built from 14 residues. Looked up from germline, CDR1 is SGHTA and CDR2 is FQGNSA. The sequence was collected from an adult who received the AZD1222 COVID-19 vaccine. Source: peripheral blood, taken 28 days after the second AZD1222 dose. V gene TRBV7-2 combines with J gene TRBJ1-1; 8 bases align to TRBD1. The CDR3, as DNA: TGTGCCAGCAGCTCGCGTCCAGGGGGCGGGCGAGCTTTCTTT. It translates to CASSSRPGGGRAFF. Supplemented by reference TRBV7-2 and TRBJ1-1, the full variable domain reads GAGVSQSPSNKVTEKGKDVELRCDPISGHTALYWYRQSLGQGLEFLIYFQGNSAPDKSGLPSDRFSAERTGGSVSTLTIQRTQQEDSAVYLCASSSRPGGGRAFFGQGTRLTVV.